These 23 T cell receptor beta chains came from one sample sequenced in a study of cytomegalovirus exposure and HLA in healthy donors. TCRdb's copy holds only in-frame clones and misses some; the assay was immunoSEQ multiplex PCR. The sample records roughly 80,000 clones, approximately 91% being singletons. The sample was PBMCs. These receptors were obtained from a young man in good health and CMV-seronegative.

The CDR3 sequence is CASRQTGGNTGELFF. The CDR3 region has the DNA TGTGCCAGCAGGCAGACAGGGGGAAACACCGGGGAGCTGTTTTTT. The chain couples TRBV28 to TRBJ2-2; 9 bases map to TRBD1. Germline CDR1 MDHEN, CDR2 SYDVKM. V lost 6 bases and J lost 2; bases outside the gene matches: 4. There are 15 residues in the CDR3.

The chain carries TRBV25-1 and TRBJ2-3; 8 bases map to TRBD1. After removal of 4 bases from V and 4 bases from J, the junction contained 7 bases not matched to a gene. The CDR3 is made up of 15 amino acids. CDR1 is MGHDK, CDR2 SYGVNS, per germline. This chain's CDR3 is CASSVSDRVSDTQYF. The CDR3 region has the DNA TGTGCCAGCAGTGTTTCGGACAGGGTTTCAGATACGCAGTATTTT. The full variable domain, its missing parts supplied by reference TRBV25-1 and TRBJ2-3, is EADIYQTPRYLVIGTGKKITLECSQTMGHDKMYWYQQDPGMELHLIHYSYGVNSTEKGDLSSESTVSRIRTEHFPLTLESARPSHTSQYLCASSVSDRVSDTQYFGPGTRLTVL.

The V call is TRBV7-6, the J call TRBJ1-3, with a possible D match to TRBD1 (6 bases). The V and J ends lost 3 bases and 0 bases respectively, with 15 bases between them. From germline, CDR1 is SGHVS and CDR2 FNYEAQ. CDR3 length: 17 residues. The CDR3 DNA reads as TGTGCCAGCAGCTTCGGCGGGCAGGGGACCTCTGGAAACACCATATATTTT. Protein sequence: CASSFGGQGTSGNTIYF.

In nucleotides, the CDR3 is TGTGCCAGCAGCCTACGCGCGGGGGGGGTGGAGCAGCCCCAGCATTTT. This gives the protein CASSLRAGGVEQPQHF. The rearrangement joins TRBV7-9 to TRBJ1-5; weak D call: TRBD1 (5 bases). Trimming took off 5 bases at V and 7 bases at J, with 21 bases between the two ends. CDR1 and CDR2 from the germline V gene are SEHNR and FQNEAQ (reference sequence). The CDR3 has 16 amino acids.

In this sample, this clone turned up once. The rearrangement uses TRBV2 and TRBJ2-5; 13 positions agree with TRBD2. Per the germline V gene, CDR1 is SNHLY and CDR2 is FYNNEI. Trimming at V came to 3 bases and at J to 5 bases, leaving 12 bases not matched to a gene. The CDR3 runs to 18 residues. CDR3 loop: CASSDPTSGGAMSETQYF. The CDR3 DNA reads TGTGCCAGCAGTGATCCTACTAGCGGGGGGGCAATGTCGGAGACCCAGTACTTC.

V usage is TRBV6-4 and J usage is TRBJ2-7; 12 bases match TRBD2. Germline V gene data show CDR1 as MRHNA and CDR2 as SNTAGT. J was trimmed by 5 bases and V by 7 bases; bases with no gene match: 12. The CDR3 loop spans 16 amino acids. CDR3 nucleotides: TGTGCCAGCAATACTAGCGGGAGGTATCGTATTGACGAGCAGTACTTC. Protein sequence: CASNTSGRYRIDEQYF.

The chain is built from TRBV15 and TRBJ2-7, with D perhaps matching TRBD1 (6 bases). The CDR3 consists of 15 residues. Per germline, CDR1 LNHNV and CDR2 YYDKDF (reference sequence). V lost 4 bases, J lost 0 bases, and 13 bases lay in between. This chain's CDR3 is CATSTGTSFSYEQYF. The CDR3, as DNA: TGTGCCACCAGCACGGGGACATCGTTCTCCTACGAGCAGTACTTC.

The chain combines TRBV19 with TRBJ2-1; a possible D gene is TRBD2 (5 bases). Trimming left V 6 bases short and J 4 bases short, with 16 bases between. The CDR3 length is 15 residues. In germline, CDR1 is LNHDA, CDR2 SQIVND (reference sequence). The DNA of the CDR3 is TGTGCCAGTAGGGGTGAGGGCCGCTCATACAATGAGCAGTTCTTC. Amino acid sequence: CASRGEGRSYNEQFF.

V and J are TRBV6-5 and TRBJ1-1; D call uncertain. Germline CDR1 reads MNHEY; CDR2 reads SVGAGI. The V gene lost 11 bases and the J gene lost 4 bases, with 23 bases spanning the gap. This CDR3 has 15 amino acids. The CDR3 DNA reads TGTGCCGCCTCCGAAGGGTCGGCTGGGAGCACTGAAGCTTTCTTT. This sequence encodes CAASEGSAGSTEAFF.

The chain has TRBV2 and TRBJ1-3; D might be TRBD1 (6 bases). The germline CDR1 and CDR2 sequences are SNHLY and FYNNEI. The CDR3 covers 15 residues. V lost 1 base and J lost 4, with 11 bases in between. CDR3 loop: CASSEGGGLGNTIYF. The CDR3 DNA reads TGTGCCAGCAGTGAAGGGGGGGGGCTAGGAAACACCATATATTTT.

The CDR3 DNA follows: TGTGCCAGCATTCCTATAGCGGGACCCGGGGAGCTGTTTTTT. Its translation: CASIPIAGPGELFF. The chain links TRBV6-1 to TRBJ2-2, with 8 bases fitting TRBD2. With 7 bases clipped from V and 6 bases from J, the junction kept 7 bases outside the gene matches. CDR1 is MNHNS, CDR2 SASEGT, per germline. CDR3 length equals 14 residues.

The V call is TRBV19, the J call TRBJ1-5; possibly TRBD1 for D (6 bases). The CDR3 runs 15 residues. V lost 6 bases to trimming and J lost 0 bases, with 12 bases between them. Germline-derived CDR1 and CDR2 are LNHDA and SQIVND (reference sequence). CDR3 DNA: TGTGCCAGTAGCCCGACAGGCCCTAGCAATCAGCCCCAGCATTTT. Protein: CASSPTGPSNQPQHF.

The J gene is TRBJ2-1, the V gene TRBV7-3, with D unresolved. The CDR3 has 14 residues. From germline, CDR1 is SGHTA and CDR2 FQGTGA. V lost 4 bases and J lost 0, with 7 bases in between. CDR3 loop: CASSSDSSYNEQFF. The CDR3, as DNA: TGTGCCAGCAGCTCCGATAGCTCCTACAATGAGCAGTTCTTC.

This sequence joins TRBV6-5 and TRBJ2-7; no firm D call. Looked up from germline, CDR1 is MNHEY and CDR2 is SVGAGI. Trimming stripped 0 bases from V and 1 base from J, with 10 bases between. CDR3 size: 15 residues. CDR3 bases: TGTGCCAGCAGTTACTCGGGCCTCCAATCCTACGAGCAGTACTTC. As protein: CASSYSGLQSYEQYF.

V usage is TRBV6-5 and J usage is TRBJ2-7; D is perhaps TRBD2 (6 bases). The CDR3 runs to 14 residues. Deletions cut 2 bases from V and 6 bases from J, with 14 bases between. CDR1 and CDR2 from the germline V gene are MNHEY and SVGAGI. The CDR3 is CASSYGGPPGEQYF. In DNA, the CDR3 is TGTGCCAGCAGTTACGGAGGGCCACCGGGCGAGCAGTACTTC.

The chain has TRBV6-1 and TRBJ2-4, with D possibly matching TRBD1 (6 bases). The CDR3 extends over 18 amino acids. The germline CDR1 and CDR2 sequences are MNHNS and SASEGT. Trimming took off 1 base at V and 0 bases at J, with 16 bases between the two ends. CDR3 sequence: CASSEGPGDGVAKNIQYF. In DNA, the CDR3 is TGTGCCAGCAGTGAAGGTCCAGGGGATGGGGTAGCCAAAAACATTCAGTACTTC.

This clone was observed a single time. The rearrangement links TRBV6-1 to TRBJ1-2; tentatively, D is TRBD1 (6 bases). Trimming took off 0 bases at V and 1 base at J, with 9 bases between the two ends. Germline CDR1 and CDR2: MNHNS and SASEGT. This CDR3 spans 15 amino acids. This CDR3 is CASSEAAGVNYGYTF. In DNA, the CDR3 is TGTGCCAGCAGTGAAGCGGCAGGGGTTAACTATGGCTACACCTTC.

This chain connects TRBV5-4 to TRBJ2-1; 9 positions match TRBD1. With 2 bases clipped from V and 4 bases from J, the junction kept 7 bases outside the gene matches. CDR3 length equals 16 residues. Germline V gene lookup returns CDR1 SGHNT and CDR2 YYREEE (reference sequence). The CDR3 loop is CASSFGSGQGYNEQFF. CDR3 DNA sequence: TGTGCCAGCAGCTTTGGTTCGGGACAGGGTTACAATGAGCAGTTCTTC.

The V call is TRBV10-3, the J call TRBJ2-1, with 7 bases aligning to TRBD1. V was clipped by 4 bases and J by 7 bases; unmatched bases: 7. Germline V gives CDR1 ENHRY, CDR2 SYGVKD. CDR3 length equals 14 residues. DNA for the CDR3: TGTGCCATCAGTGGGACAGGAGGTAGTAATGAGCAGTTCTTC. It specifies CAISGTGGSNEQFF.

The J gene is TRBJ2-1, the V gene TRBV15; TRBD2 agrees at 13 bases. The CDR3 is 17 amino acids. From germline, CDR1 is LNHNV and CDR2 YYDKDF (reference sequence). The V gene end was trimmed by 0 bases and the J gene end by 6 bases; junction bases not matched to a gene: 5. The CDR3 bases are TGTGCCACCAGCAGAGATCCAGGGACTAGCGGGATCAATGAGCAGTTCTTC. Amino acid sequence: CATSRDPGTSGINEQFF.

The V gene is TRBV7-2, the J gene TRBJ2-7; TRBD2 might be the D (6 bases). CDR1 SGHTA and CDR2 FQGNSA come from the germline V gene. Deletions cut 0 bases from V and 1 base from J, with 13 bases between. The CDR3 has 16 residues. CDR3 sequence reads: CASSLAGRDSSYEQYF. As DNA, the CDR3 is TGTGCCAGCAGCTTAGCGGGACGGGACTCATCCTACGAGCAGTACTTC.

The J gene is TRBJ1-4, the V gene TRBV18; D perhaps matches TRBD1 (5 bases). V lost 2 bases and J lost 0, with 7 bases in between. CDR3 length: 15 residues. Germline V gene sequence: CDR1 KGHSH, CDR2 LQKENI. The CDR3 nucleotides read TGTGCCAGCTCACCAAGGGGCTCAACTAATGAAAAACTGTTTTTT. This translates into CASSPRGSTNEKLFF.

The chain recombines TRBV10-1 with TRBJ2-1, with D unresolved. There are 13 residues in the CDR3. The germline gives CDR1 WNHNN, CDR2 SYGVQD (reference sequence). V dropped 0 bases and J dropped 8 bases, with 8 bases sitting between them. CDR3 sequence (DNA): TGCGCCAGCAGTGAGTCGATCGAGGATGAGCAGTTCTTC. This encodes CASSESIEDEQFF.